The rows below give T cell receptor beta chains drawn from one sample of a study of blood T cell repertoires in COVID-19. Some clones are missing from TCRdb's copy, which holds only in-frame ones; the method was immunoSEQ multiplex PCR. The table records some 40,000 clones, approximately 84% of them present only once. Sequencing was carried out using peripheral blood. The receptor source for this set is a man over 45 with active or convalescent COVID-19. CDR3s include the opening cysteine and the closing phenylalanine or tryptophan. Fields, in order: J gene, V gene, CDR3 protein.

j_call: TRBJ2-5
v_call: TRBV7-2
cdr3_aa: CASSSAGGQSETQYF

j_call: TRBJ1-2
v_call: TRBV5-4
cdr3_aa: CASSQVGGINYGYTF

j_call: TRBJ1-1
v_call: TRBV6-1
cdr3_aa: CASTPGTTQAFF

j_call: TRBJ2-3
v_call: TRBV11-2
cdr3_aa: CASSSGGGFSYTDTQYF

j_call: TRBJ2-2
v_call: TRBV12-3/TRBV12-4
cdr3_aa: CASSFRGTGELFF

j_call: TRBJ2-2
v_call: TRBV6-5
cdr3_aa: CASLPTGVHGELFF

j_call: TRBJ2-7
v_call: TRBV5-8
cdr3_aa: CASSSGRGVRDEQYF

j_call: TRBJ1-2
v_call: TRBV19
cdr3_aa: CASSPDRVHGYTF

j_call: TRBJ1-1
v_call: TRBV12-3/TRBV12-4
cdr3_aa: CASSFGEYTEAFF

j_call: TRBJ2-7
v_call: TRBV1
cdr3_aa: CTSSQEGTSGGESYEQYF

j_call: TRBJ1-5
v_call: TRBV5-6
cdr3_aa: CASSLGRGLSQPQHF

j_call: TRBJ2-2
v_call: TRBV27
cdr3_aa: CASGRWQGVTGELFF

j_call: TRBJ2-1
v_call: TRBV5-1
cdr3_aa: CASSAAGGSYNEQFF

j_call: TRBJ2-2
v_call: TRBV5-6
cdr3_aa: CASRTGPNTGELFF

j_call: TRBJ1-1
v_call: TRBV19
cdr3_aa: CASSRKRQGAGEAFF

j_call: TRBJ2-1
v_call: TRBV5-4
cdr3_aa: CASSLWSRGARYNEQFF

j_call: TRBJ2-2
v_call: TRBV5-1
cdr3_aa: CASWTGQANTGELFF

j_call: TRBJ1-3
v_call: TRBV19
cdr3_aa: CASSQQVSGNTIYF

j_call: TRBJ1-5
v_call: TRBV7-9
cdr3_aa: CASSFTDSRNQPQHF

j_call: TRBJ1-4
v_call: TRBV2
cdr3_aa: CASRTGTDNEKLFF

j_call: TRBJ1-3
v_call: TRBV24-1
cdr3_aa: CATSDLWGQGVFAGNTIYF

j_call: TRBJ2-3
v_call: TRBV6-5
cdr3_aa: CASRTTSGGKDTQYF

j_call: TRBJ2-1
v_call: TRBV5-1
cdr3_aa: CASSLRGSETTPGNEQFF

j_call: TRBJ1-2
v_call: TRBV28
cdr3_aa: CASSLARGGYGYTF

j_call: TRBJ1-1
v_call: TRBV7-9
cdr3_aa: CASSLGAGNTEAFF

j_call: TRBJ1-6
v_call: TRBV9
cdr3_aa: CASSGTGFHCYNSPLHF

j_call: TRBJ2-1
v_call: TRBV5-8
cdr3_aa: CASSLTYSGGDEQFF

j_call: TRBJ1-1
v_call: TRBV9
cdr3_aa: CASSPGVAGNTEAFF

j_call: TRBJ1-1
v_call: TRBV5-1
cdr3_aa: CASSLEGRVTEAFF

j_call: TRBJ1-6
v_call: TRBV10-3
cdr3_aa: CATKDVKTGTLSSPLHF

j_call: TRBJ2-7
v_call: TRBV11-2
cdr3_aa: CASSPDSSYEQYF

j_call: TRBJ1-5
v_call: TRBV30
cdr3_aa: CAWGTGHRGPQHF

j_call: TRBJ2-1
v_call: TRBV11-3
cdr3_aa: CASSLLAATYNEQFF

j_call: TRBJ2-7
v_call: TRBV19
cdr3_aa: CASRKQGRSYEQYF

j_call: TRBJ1-1
v_call: TRBV5-1
cdr3_aa: CASSLTGLTEAFF

j_call: TRBJ2-5
v_call: TRBV11-2
cdr3_aa: CASSSGGRQETQYF

j_call: TRBJ1-1
v_call: TRBV5-1
cdr3_aa: CASSLQVSAEAFF

j_call: TRBJ2-2
v_call: TRBV19
cdr3_aa: CASSILRSTGGTGELFF

j_call: TRBJ1-6
v_call: TRBV6-1
cdr3_aa: CASSDGYNSPLHF

j_call: TRBJ2-7
v_call: TRBV5-1
cdr3_aa: CASSPPTSGGYEQYF

j_call: TRBJ1-5
v_call: TRBV19
cdr3_aa: CASSTSGTGGRQPQHF